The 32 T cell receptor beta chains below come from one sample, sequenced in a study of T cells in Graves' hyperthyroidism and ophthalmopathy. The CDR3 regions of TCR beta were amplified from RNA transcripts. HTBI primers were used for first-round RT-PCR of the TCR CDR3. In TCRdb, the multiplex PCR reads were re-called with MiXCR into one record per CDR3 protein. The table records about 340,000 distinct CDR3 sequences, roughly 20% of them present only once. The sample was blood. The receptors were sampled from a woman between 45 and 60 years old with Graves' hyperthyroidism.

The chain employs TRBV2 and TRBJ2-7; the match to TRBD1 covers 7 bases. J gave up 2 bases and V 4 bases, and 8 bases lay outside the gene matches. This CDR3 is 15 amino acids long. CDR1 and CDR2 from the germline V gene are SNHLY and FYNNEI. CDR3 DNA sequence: TGTGCCAGCAGTGTCGCGAGGGACAGACCCTACGAGCAGTACTTC. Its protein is CASSVARDRPYEQYF.

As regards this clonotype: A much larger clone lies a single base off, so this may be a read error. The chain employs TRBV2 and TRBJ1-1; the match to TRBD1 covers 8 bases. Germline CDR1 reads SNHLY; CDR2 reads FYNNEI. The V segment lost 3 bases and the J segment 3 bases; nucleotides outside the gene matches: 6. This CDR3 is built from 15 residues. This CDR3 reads CASSENTGGYTEAFF. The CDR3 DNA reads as TGTGCCAGCAGTGAGAACACAGGGGGGTACACTGAAGCTTTCTTT.

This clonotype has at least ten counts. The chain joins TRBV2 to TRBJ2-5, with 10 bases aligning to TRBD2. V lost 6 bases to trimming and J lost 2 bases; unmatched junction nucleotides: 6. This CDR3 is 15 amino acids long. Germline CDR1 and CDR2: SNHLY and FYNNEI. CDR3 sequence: CASRRLAGGQETQYF. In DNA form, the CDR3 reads TGTGCCAGCAGACGACTAGCGGGCGGACAAGAGACCCAGTACTTC.

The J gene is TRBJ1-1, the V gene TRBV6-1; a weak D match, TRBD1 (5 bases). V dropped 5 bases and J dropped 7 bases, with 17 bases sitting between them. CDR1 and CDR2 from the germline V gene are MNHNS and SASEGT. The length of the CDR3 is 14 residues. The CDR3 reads CASSLSPGVGEAFF. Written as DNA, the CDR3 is TGTGCCAGCAGTTTAAGTCCGGGGGTCGGTGAAGCTTTCTTT.

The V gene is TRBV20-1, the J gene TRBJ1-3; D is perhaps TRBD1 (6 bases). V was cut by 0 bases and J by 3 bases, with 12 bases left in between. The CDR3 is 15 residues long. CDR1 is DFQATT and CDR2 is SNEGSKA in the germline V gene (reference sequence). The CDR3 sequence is CSARDGGVIGNTIYF. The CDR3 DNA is TGCAGTGCTAGAGATGGGGGCGTAATTGGAAACACCATATATTTT.

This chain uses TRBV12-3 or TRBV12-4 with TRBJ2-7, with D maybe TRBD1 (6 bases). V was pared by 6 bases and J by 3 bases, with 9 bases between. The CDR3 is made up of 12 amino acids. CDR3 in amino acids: CASRGTNYEQYF. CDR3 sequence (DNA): TGTGCCAGCAGGGGGACAAACTACGAGCAGTACTTC.

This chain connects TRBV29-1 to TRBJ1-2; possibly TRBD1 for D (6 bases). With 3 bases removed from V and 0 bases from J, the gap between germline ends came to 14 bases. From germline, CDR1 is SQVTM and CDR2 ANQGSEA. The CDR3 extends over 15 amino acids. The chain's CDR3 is CSVDPDRTTNYGYTF. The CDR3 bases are TGCAGCGTTGACCCAGACAGGACTACTAACTATGGCTACACCTTC.

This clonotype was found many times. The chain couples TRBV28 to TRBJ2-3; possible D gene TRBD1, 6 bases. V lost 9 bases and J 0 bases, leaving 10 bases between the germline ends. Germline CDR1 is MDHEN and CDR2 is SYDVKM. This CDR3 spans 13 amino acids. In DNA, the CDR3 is TGTGCCAGTCGTCAGGGGAGCACAGATACGCAGTATTTT. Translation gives CASRQGSTDTQYF.

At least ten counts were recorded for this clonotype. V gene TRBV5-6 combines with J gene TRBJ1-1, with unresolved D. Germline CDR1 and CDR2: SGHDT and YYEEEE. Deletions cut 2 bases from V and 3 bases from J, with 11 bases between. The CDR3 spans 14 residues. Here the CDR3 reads CASSFGIGYTEAFF. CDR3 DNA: TGTGCCAGCAGCTTCGGGATTGGGTACACTGAAGCTTTCTTT.

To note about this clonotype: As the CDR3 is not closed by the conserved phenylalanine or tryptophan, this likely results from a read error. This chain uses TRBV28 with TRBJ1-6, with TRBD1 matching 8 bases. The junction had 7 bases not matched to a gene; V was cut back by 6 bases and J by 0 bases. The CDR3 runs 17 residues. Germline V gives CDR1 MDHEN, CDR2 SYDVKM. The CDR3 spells CASSPGDRSSYNSPLHL. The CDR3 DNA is TGTGCCAGCAGCCCAGGGGACAGGAGCTCCTATAATTCACCCCTCCACTTG.

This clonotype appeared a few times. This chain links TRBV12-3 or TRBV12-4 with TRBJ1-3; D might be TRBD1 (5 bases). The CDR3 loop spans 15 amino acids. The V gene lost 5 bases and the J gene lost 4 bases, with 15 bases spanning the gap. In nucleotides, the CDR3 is TGTGCCAGCAGTCCCCCCTGGCAGGGAGGAAACACCATATATTTT. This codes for CASSPPWQGGNTIYF.

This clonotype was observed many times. This chain's CDR3 is CAWSVGQGGETQYF. CDR3 sequence (DNA): TGTGCCTGGAGTGTAGGGCAGGGCGGGGAGACCCAGTACTTC. The rearrangement links TRBV30 to TRBJ2-5, with D perhaps TRBD1 or TRBD2 (5 bases each). Germline CDR1 is GTSNPN and CDR2 is SVGIG (reference sequence). V shed 0 bases and J shed 5 bases, with 13 bases lying between them. The CDR3 extends over 14 amino acids.

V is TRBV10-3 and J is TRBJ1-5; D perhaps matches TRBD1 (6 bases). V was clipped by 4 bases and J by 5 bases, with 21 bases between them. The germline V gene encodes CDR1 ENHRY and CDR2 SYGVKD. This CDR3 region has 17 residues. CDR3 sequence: CAISAGRGIGGDQPQHF. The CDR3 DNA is TGTGCCATCAGTGCGGGCAGGGGAATAGGAGGGGATCAGCCCCAGCATTTT.

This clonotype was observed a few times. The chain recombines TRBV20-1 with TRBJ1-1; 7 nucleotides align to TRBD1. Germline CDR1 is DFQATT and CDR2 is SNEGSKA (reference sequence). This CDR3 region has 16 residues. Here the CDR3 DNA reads TGCAGGGCTTTGGGCAGGGGGACCTCCGTGAACACTGAAGCTTTCTTT. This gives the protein CRALGRGTSVNTEAFF.

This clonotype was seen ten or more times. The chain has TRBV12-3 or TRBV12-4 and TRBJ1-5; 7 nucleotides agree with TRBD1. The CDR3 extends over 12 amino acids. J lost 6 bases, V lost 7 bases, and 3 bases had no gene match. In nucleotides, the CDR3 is TGTGCCAGCACTCCAGGGGGTCAGCCCCAGCATTTT. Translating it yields CASTPGGQPQHF.

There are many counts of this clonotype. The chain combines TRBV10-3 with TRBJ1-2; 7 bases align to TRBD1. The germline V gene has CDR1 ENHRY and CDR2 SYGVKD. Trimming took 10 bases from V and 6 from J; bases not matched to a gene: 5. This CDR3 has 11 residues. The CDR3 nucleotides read TGTGCCACGACGACAGGGAATGGCTACACCTTC. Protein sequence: CATTTGNGYTF.

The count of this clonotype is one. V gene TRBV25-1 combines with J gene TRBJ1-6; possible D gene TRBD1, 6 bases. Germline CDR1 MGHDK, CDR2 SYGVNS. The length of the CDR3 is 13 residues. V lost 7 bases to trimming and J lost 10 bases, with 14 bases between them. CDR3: CASTAGGYSPLHF. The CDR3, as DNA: TGTGCCAGCACCGCCGGGGGCTACTCACCCCTCCACTTT.

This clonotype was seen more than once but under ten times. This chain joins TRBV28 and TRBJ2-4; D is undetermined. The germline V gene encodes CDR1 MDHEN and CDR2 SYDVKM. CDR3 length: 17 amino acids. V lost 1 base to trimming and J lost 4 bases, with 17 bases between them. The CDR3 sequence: CASSLFVGNDLKNIQYF. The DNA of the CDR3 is TGTGCCAGCAGTTTATTTGTAGGAAACGATCTAAAAAACATTCAGTACTTC.

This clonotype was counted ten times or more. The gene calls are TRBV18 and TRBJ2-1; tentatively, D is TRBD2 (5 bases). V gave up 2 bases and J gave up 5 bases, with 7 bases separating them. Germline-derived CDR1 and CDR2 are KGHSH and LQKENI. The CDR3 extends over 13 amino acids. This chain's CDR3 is CASSPNGDNEQFF. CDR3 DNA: TGTGCCAGCTCACCAAACGGGGACAATGAGCAGTTCTTC.

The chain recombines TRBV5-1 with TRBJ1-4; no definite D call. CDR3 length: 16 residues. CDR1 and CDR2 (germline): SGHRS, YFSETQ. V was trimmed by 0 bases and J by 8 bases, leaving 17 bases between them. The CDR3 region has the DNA TGCGCCAGCAGCTTGGATGCAGGACCGGAGGGAGAAAAACTGTTTTTT. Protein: CASSLDAGPEGEKLFF. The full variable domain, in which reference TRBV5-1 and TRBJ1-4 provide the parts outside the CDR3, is KAGVTQTPRYLIKTRGQQVTLSCSPISGHRSVSWYQQTPGQGLQFLFEYFSETQRNKGNFPGRFSGRQFSNSRSEMNVSTLELGDSALYLCASSLDAGPEGEKLFFGSGTQLSVL.

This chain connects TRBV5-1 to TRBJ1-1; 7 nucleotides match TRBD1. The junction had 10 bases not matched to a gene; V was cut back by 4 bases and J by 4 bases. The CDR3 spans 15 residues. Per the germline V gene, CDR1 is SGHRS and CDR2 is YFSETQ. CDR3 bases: TGCGCCAGCAGCATCGACAGGGAAGGATCCACTGAAGCTTTCTTT. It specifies CASSIDREGSTEAFF.

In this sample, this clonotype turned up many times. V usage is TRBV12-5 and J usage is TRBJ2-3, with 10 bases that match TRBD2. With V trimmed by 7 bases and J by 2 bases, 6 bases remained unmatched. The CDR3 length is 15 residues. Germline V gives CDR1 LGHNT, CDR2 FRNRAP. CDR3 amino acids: CASAPGLADTDTQYF. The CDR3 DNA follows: TGTGCTAGTGCCCCCGGACTAGCGGACACAGATACGCAGTATTTT.

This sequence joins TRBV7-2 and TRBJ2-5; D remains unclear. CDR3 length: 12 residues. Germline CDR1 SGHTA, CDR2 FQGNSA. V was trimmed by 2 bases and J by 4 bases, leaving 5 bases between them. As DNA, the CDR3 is TGTGCCAGCAGCTTAAACGTAGAGACCCAGTACTTC. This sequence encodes CASSLNVETQYF.

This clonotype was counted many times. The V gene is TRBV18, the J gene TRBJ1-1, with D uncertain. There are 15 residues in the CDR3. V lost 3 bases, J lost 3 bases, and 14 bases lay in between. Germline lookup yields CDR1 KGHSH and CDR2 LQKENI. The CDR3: CASSPSRTVYTEAFF. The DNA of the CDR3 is TGTGCCAGCTCACCGAGCAGAACGGTATACACTGAAGCTTTCTTT. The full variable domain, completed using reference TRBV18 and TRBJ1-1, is NAGVMQNPRHLVRRRGQEARLRCSPMKGHSHVYWYRQLPEEGLKFMVYLQKENIIDESGMPKERFSAEFPKEGPSILRIQQVVRGDSAAYFCASSPSRTVYTEAFFGQGTRLTVV.

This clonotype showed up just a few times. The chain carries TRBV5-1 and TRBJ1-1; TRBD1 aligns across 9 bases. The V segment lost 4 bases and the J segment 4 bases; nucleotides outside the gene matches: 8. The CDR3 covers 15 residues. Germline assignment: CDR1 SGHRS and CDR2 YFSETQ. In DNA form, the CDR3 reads TGCGCCAGCAGCGCCGGGACAGGGATGGGCACTGAAGCTTTCTTT. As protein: CASSAGTGMGTEAFF.

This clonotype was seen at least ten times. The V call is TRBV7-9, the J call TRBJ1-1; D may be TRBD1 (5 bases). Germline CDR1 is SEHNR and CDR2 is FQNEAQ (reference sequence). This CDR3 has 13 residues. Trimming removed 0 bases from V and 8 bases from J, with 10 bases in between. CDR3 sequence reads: CASSLASGVEAFF. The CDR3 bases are TGTGCCAGCAGCTTAGCTTCGGGGGTGGAAGCTTTCTTT. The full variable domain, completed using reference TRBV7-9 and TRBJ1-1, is DTGVSQNPRHKITKRGQNVTFRCDPISEHNRLYWYRQTLGQGPEFLTYFQNEAQLEKSRLLSDRFSAERPKGSFSTLEIQRTEQGDSAMYLCASSLASGVEAFFGQGTRLTVV.

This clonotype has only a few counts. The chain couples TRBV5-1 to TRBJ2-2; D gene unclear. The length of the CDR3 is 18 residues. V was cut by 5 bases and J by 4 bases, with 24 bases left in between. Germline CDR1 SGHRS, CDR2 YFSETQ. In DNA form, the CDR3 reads TGCGCCAGCAGATGGGATTTCCCAGACACCCAACCCACCGGGGAGCTGTTTTTT. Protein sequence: CASRWDFPDTQPTGELFF.

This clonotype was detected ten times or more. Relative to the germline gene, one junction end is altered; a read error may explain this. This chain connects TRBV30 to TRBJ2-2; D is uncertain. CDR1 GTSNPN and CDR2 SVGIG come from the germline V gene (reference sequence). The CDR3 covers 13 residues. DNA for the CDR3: TGTGCCCGGAGACACTCGAACACCGGGGAGCTGTTTTTT. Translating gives CARRHSNTGELFF.

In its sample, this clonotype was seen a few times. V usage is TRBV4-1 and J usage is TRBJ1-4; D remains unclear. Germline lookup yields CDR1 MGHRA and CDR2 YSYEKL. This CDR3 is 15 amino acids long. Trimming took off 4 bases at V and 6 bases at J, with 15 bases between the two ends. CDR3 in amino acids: CASSRPEWIDEKLFF. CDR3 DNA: TGCGCCAGCAGCCGCCCGGAGTGGATAGATGAAAAACTGTTTTTT.

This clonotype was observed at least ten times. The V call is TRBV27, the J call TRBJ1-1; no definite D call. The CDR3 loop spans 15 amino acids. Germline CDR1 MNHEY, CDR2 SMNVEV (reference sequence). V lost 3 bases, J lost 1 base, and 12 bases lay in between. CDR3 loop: CASSFSERANTEAFF. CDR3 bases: TGTGCCAGCAGTTTCTCCGAGAGAGCGAACACTGAAGCTTTCTTT.

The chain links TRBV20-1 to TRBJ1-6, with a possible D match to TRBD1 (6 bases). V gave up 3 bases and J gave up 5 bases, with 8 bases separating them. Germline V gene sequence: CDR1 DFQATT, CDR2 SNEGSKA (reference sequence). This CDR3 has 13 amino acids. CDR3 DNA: TGCAGTGCTAGCGGACAGAATAATTCACCCCTCCACTTT. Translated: CSASGQNNSPLHF.

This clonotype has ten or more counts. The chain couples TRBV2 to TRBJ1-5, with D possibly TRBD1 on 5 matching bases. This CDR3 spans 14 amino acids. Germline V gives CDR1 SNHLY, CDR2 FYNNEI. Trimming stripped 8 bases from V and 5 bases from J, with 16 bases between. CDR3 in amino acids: CASESGRGDQPQHF. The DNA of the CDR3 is TGTGCCAGCGAATCGGGTAGGGGAGATCAGCCCCAGCATTTT. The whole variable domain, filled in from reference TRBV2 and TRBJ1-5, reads EPEVTQTPSHQVTQMGQEVILRCVPISNHLYFYWYRQILGQKVEFLVSFYNNEISEKSEIFDDQFSVERPDGSNFTLKIRSTKLEDSAMYFCASESGRGDQPQHFGDGTRLSIL.